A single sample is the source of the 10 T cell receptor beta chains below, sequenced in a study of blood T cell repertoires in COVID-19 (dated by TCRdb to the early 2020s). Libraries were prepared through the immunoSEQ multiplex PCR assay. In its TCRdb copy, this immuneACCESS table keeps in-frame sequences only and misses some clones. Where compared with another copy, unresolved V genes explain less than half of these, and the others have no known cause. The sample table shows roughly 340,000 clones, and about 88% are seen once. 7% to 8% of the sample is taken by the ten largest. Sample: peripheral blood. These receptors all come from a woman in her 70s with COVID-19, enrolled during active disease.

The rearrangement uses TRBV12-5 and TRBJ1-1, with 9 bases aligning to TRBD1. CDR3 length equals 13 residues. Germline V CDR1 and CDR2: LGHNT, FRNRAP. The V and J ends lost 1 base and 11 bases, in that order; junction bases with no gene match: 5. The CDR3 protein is CASGLGDRDMAFF. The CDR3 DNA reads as TGTGCTAGTGGTTTGGGGGACAGGGATATGGCTTTCTTT.

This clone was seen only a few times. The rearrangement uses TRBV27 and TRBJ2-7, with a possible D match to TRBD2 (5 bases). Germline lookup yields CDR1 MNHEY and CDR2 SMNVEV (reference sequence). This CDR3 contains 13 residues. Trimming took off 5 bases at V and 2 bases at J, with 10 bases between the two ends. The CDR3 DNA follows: TGTGCCAGCAGTCCGCGGGCGGCCTACGAGCAGTACTTC. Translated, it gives CASSPRAAYEQYF.

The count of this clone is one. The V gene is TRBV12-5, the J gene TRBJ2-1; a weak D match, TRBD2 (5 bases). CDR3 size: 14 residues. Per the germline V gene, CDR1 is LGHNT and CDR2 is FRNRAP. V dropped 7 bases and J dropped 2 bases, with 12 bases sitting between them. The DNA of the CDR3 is TGTGCTAGTGAAATAGACTATACCTACAATGAGCAGTTCTTC. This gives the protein CASEIDYTYNEQFF.

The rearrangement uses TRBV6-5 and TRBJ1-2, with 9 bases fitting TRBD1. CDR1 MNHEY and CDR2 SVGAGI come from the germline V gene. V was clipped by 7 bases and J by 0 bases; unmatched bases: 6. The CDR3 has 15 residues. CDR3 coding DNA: TGTGCCAGCATGGACAGGGGCAGAGCTAACTATGGCTACACCTTC. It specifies CASMDRGRANYGYTF.

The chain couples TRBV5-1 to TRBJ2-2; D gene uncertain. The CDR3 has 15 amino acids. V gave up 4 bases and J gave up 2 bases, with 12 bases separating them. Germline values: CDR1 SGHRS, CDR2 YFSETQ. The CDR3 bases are TGCGCCAGCAGCCAAATCACGACAAACACCGGGGAGCTGTTTTTT. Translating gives CASSQITTNTGELFF.

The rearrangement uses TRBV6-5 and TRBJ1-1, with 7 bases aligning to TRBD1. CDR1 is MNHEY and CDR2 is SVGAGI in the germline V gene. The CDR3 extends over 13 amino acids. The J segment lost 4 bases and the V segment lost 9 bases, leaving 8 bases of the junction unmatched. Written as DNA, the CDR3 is TGTGCCAGTAGCCCAGGGGGTAGCACTGAAGCTTTCTTT. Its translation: CASSPGGSTEAFF.

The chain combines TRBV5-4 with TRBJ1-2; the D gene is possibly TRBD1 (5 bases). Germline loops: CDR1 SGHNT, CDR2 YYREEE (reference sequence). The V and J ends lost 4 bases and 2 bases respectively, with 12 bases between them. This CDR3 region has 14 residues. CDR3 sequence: CASSRGGENYGYTF. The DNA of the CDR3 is TGTGCCAGCAGCCGGGGGGGAGAAAACTATGGCTACACCTTC. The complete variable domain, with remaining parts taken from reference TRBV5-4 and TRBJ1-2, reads ETGVTQSPTHLIKTRGQQVTLRCSSQSGHNTVSWYQQALGQGPQFIFQYYREEENGRGNFPPRFSGLQFPNYSSELNVNALELDDSALYLCASSRGGENYGYTFGSGTRLTVV.

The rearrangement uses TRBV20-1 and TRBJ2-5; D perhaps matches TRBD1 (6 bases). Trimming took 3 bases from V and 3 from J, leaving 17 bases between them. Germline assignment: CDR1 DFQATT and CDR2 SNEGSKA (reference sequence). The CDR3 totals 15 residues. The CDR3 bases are TGCAGTGCTAGTGTAGGTCCAGGACAGAAAGAGACCCAGTACTTC. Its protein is CSASVGPGQKETQYF.

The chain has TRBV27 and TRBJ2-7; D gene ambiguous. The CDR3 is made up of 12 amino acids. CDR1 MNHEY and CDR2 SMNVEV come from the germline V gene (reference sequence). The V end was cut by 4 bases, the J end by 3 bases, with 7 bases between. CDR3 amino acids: CASSSFYYEQYF. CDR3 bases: TGTGCCAGCAGTTCCTTCTACTACGAGCAGTACTTC.

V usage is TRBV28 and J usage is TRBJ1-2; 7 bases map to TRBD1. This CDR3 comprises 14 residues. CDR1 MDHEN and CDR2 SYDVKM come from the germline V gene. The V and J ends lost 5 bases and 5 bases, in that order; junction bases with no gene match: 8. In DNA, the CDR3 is TGTGCCAGCAGTCCGGGACAGCGATCTTATGGCTACACCTTC. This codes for CASSPGQRSYGYTF.